The entry below gives a single T cell receptor (beta chain) sequence along with its context. Its cognate antigen is unknown. Only in-frame clones appear in the TCRdb table, and some are missing; sequencing was by immunoSEQ multiplex PCR. Of about 110,000 clones in the sample, 70% to 90% were seen once. Timing groups of about 4 and about 12 weeks for second doses were pooled. The source of the sample is a study of T cell responses to AZD1222 COVID-19 vaccine. Overall study results and limits: Distributed over spike, vaccine-associated CD4 TCRs predominated at 160-218 and 743-854. After the peak T cell response, and only then, were repertoires sampled.

The sequencing used peripheral blood, collected 28 days after the second AZD1222 dose. This receptor was taken from an adult who received the AZD1222 COVID-19 vaccine.

In nucleotides, the CDR3 is TGTGCCAGCAGTTCCCCTGGGGCCGAGCAGTTCTTC. It codes for CASSSPGAEQFF. The rearrangement joins TRBV27 to TRBJ2-1; possible D gene TRBD1, 5 bases. CDR3 length: 12 residues. CDR1 MNHEY and CDR2 SMNVEV come from the germline V gene (reference sequence). Trimming stripped 4 bases from V and 10 bases from J, with 11 bases between.